One sample yielded the 15 T cell receptor beta chains listed below, sequenced in a study of cytomegalovirus exposure and HLA in healthy donors. Primers for the PCR totalled 60 Vbeta and 13 Jbeta. The protocol was immunoSEQ multiplex PCR, while the TCRdb copy is restricted to in-frame clones and leaves out a portion. The sample shows approximately 120,000 clones, 77% of them seen only once. Sample: PBMCs. The source is a woman aged 40 to 55 in good health and CMV-seropositive.

This clone was recorded only once. The CDR3 loop reads CAISGSPRAPAGTQYF. CDR3 bases: TGTGCCATCAGTGGTTCCCCCCGAGCCCCAGCGGGGACCCAGTACTTC. The chain recombines TRBV10-3 with TRBJ2-5, with D perhaps matching TRBD2 (6 bases). The V and J ends lost 4 bases and 7 bases respectively, with 22 bases between them. Germline CDR1 is ENHRY and CDR2 is SYGVKD. This CDR3 contains 16 residues.

The J gene is TRBJ1-2, the V gene TRBV10-3; D perhaps matches TRBD1 (5 bases). With 3 bases removed from V and 2 bases from J, the gap between germline ends came to 7 bases. Germline CDR1 reads ENHRY; CDR2 reads SYGVKD. The CDR3 runs 13 residues. CDR3 nucleotide sequence: TGTGCCATCAGTGAAGACAGAAACTATGGCTACACCTTC. Translated, it gives CAISEDRNYGYTF.

The V and J genes are TRBV19 and TRBJ1-1; the match to TRBD1 covers 7 bases. The CDR3 runs 15 residues. Germline V lookup: CDR1 LNHDA, CDR2 SQIVND (reference sequence). V shed 4 bases, J shed 5 bases, and the junction held 10 bases outside the gene matches. CDR3 region: CASSTPQGIGTEAFF. CDR3 sequence (DNA): TGTGCCAGTAGTACTCCACAGGGGATTGGGACTGAAGCTTTCTTT.

V usage is TRBV7-9 and J usage is TRBJ2-2, with a possible D match to TRBD2 (7 bases). V was cut by 3 bases and J by 7 bases, with 15 bases left in between. Germline CDR1 and CDR2: SEHNR and FQNEAQ (reference sequence). The CDR3 consists of 15 residues. The CDR3 spells CASSFVGGDGGELFF. DNA for the CDR3: TGTGCCAGCAGCTTCGTAGGGGGGGACGGCGGGGAGCTGTTTTTT. The whole variable domain, filled in from reference TRBV7-9 and TRBJ2-2, reads DTGVSQNPRHKITKRGQNVTFRCDPISEHNRLYWYRQTLGQGPEFLTYFQNEAQLEKSRLLSDRFSAERPKGSFSTLEIQRTEQGDSAMYLCASSFVGGDGGELFFGEGSRLTVL.

The chain couples TRBV19 to TRBJ2-5; 9 bases map to TRBD2. This CDR3 contains 12 residues. The junction had 2 bases not matched to a gene; V was cut back by 10 bases and J by 2 bases. CDR1 is LNHDA, CDR2 SQIVND, per germline (reference sequence). In DNA form, the CDR3 reads TGTGCCACACTAGCGGGTCAAGAGACCCAGTACTTC. Its protein is CATLAGQETQYF.

The rearrangement links TRBV7-7 to TRBJ2-7; 7 bases line up with TRBD1. J gave up 4 bases and V 2 bases, and 5 bases lay outside the gene matches. Germline CDR1 reads SSHAT; CDR2 reads FNYEAQ (reference sequence). The CDR3 is 14 amino acids. CDR3: CASSLRQGPYEQYF. DNA of the CDR3: TGTGCCAGCAGCTTACGACAGGGACCTTACGAGCAGTACTTC.

In nucleotides, the CDR3 is TGTGCCACCAGCAGAGAGGGGGGAGGCGCCTACGAGCAGTACTTC. Translated: CATSREGGGAYEQYF. V is TRBV15 and J is TRBJ2-7; possible D gene TRBD2, 6 bases. The CDR3 is 15 residues long. Trimming pared 0 bases from V and 2 bases from J, leaving 11 bases between. CDR1 LNHNV and CDR2 YYDKDF come from the germline V gene (reference sequence).

This clone was recorded only once. This chain's CDR3 is CASSQLAGGTDTQYF. The CDR3 region has the DNA TGTGCCAGCAGCCAGCTAGCGGGAGGGACAGATACGCAGTATTTT. The rearrangement uses TRBV5-5 and TRBJ2-3, with 12 bases fitting TRBD2. Germline values: CDR1 SGHKS, CDR2 YYEKEE (reference sequence). The ends lost 4 bases at V and 3 bases at J; junction bases unmatched: 3. The CDR3 length is 15 residues.

The chain combines TRBV23-1 with TRBJ2-5; TRBD1 is a possible D gene (6 bases). TRBV23-1 is placed among ORFs of uncertain function. The CDR3 spans 15 residues. The ends were cut back, 5 bases at V and 3 bases at J, with 16 bases in the middle. The CDR3 reads CASSKAHRDKETQYF. DNA of the CDR3: TGCGCCAGCAGTAAGGCTCACCGGGACAAAGAGACCCAGTACTTC.

There are a few counts of this clone. The V and J genes are TRBV4-1 and TRBJ2-5; TRBD2 is a possible D gene (5 bases). V gave up 3 bases and J gave up 5 bases, with 16 bases separating them. CDR1 is MGHRA and CDR2 is YSYEKL in the germline V gene. This CDR3 region has 15 residues. DNA for the CDR3: TGCGCCAGCAGCCAGGACTGGGGTACCGGGGAGACCCAGTACTTC. It translates to CASSQDWGTGETQYF.

V gene TRBV25-1 combines with J gene TRBJ1-3; 7 nucleotides align to TRBD1. CDR3 size: 15 residues. V lost 5 bases to trimming and J lost 0 bases; unmatched junction nucleotides: 4. Germline CDR1 reads MGHDK; CDR2 reads SYGVNS. DNA for the CDR3: TGTGCCAGCAGTTTAGGGACAGCCTCTGGAAACACCATATATTTT. This encodes CASSLGTASGNTIYF.

This clone was seen a few times. The chain joins TRBV6-6 to TRBJ1-5, with a possible D match to TRBD1 (5 bases). The CDR3 has 13 residues. V was cut by 8 bases and J by 2 bases, with 10 bases left in between. CDR1 MNHNY and CDR2 SVGAGI come from the germline V gene (reference sequence). The CDR3 DNA sequence: TGTGCCAGCGAGGGAGGGGGCAATCAGCCCCAGCATTTT. This translates into CASEGGGNQPQHF.

This clone was seen more than once but under ten times. The chain couples TRBV28 to TRBJ1-2, with D unresolved. Germline lookup yields CDR1 MDHEN and CDR2 SYDVKM. The CDR3 sequence is 11 residues long. Trimming took off 10 bases at V and 4 bases at J, with 10 bases between the two ends. CDR3 nucleotide sequence: TGTGCCATACGACTGCCCTATGGCTACACCTTC. Its protein is CAIRLPYGYTF.

V is TRBV5-1 and J is TRBJ2-2; 10 bases match TRBD2. This CDR3 is built from 15 residues. The germline CDR1 and CDR2 sequences are SGHRS and YFSETQ. Trimming at V came to 5 bases and at J to 5 bases, leaving 6 bases not matched to a gene. CDR3 coding DNA: TGCGCCAGCAGTCCGACTAGCGGGTTTACCGGGGAGCTGTTTTTT. Translation gives CASSPTSGFTGELFF.

The chain couples TRBV6-5 to TRBJ2-2, with TRBD1 matching over 7 bases. Germline loops: CDR1 MNHEY, CDR2 SVGAGI. This CDR3 spans 14 amino acids. Trimming took 8 bases from V and 1 from J; bases not matched to a gene: 4. The CDR3 nucleotides read TGTGCCAGCCGAAGGGACAGGAACACCGGGGAGCTGTTTTTT. Translation gives CASRRDRNTGELFF.